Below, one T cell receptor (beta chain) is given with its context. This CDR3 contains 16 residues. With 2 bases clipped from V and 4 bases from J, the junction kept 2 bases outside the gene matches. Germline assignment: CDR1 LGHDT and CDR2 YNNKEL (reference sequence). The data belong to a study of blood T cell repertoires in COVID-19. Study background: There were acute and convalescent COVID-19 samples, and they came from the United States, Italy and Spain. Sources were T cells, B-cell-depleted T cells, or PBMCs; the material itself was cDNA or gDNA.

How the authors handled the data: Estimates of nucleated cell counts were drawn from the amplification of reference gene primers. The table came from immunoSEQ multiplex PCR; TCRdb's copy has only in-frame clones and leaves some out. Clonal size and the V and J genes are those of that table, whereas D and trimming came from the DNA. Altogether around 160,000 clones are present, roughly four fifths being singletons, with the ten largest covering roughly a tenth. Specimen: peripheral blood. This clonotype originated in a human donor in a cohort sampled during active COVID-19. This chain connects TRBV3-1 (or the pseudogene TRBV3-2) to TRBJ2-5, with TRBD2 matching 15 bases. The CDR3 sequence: CASSQRGLAGGETQYF. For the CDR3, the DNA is TGTGCCAGCAGCCAACGGGGACTAGCGGGAGGAGAGACCCAGTACTTC.